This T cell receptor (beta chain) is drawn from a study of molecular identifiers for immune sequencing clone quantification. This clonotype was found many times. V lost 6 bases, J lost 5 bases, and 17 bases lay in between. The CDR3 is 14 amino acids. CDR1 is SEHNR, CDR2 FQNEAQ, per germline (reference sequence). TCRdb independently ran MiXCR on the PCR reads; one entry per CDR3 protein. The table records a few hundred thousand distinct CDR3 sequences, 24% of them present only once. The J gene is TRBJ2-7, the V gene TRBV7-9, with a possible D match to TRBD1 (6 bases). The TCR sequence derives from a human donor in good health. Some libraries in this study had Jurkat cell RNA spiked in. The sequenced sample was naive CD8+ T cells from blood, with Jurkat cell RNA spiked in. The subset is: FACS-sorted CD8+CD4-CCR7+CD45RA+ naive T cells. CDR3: CASRPGLGAHEQYF. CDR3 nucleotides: TGTGCCAGCAGGCCGGGTCTGGGGGCCCACGAGCAGTACTTC.